What follows are 32 T cell receptor beta chains derived from one specimen sequenced in a study of beta chain features in type 1 diabetes. General observations from the study: The study found moderately but significantly shorter TCRB CDR3s in all four CD4+ subsets of Type 1 diabetes patients.

These TCRs are of unknown antigen specificity. The authors reverse transcribed all of the isolated RNA, so sequencing captured expressed TCRB transcripts. Profiled with immunoSEQ multiplex PCR; TCRdb holds only in-frame clones, not every one. The repertoire includes around 600,000 clones, over 10% of them detected once, and roughly 0.12% sits in the top ten. The sample consisted of naive CD4+ T cells from blood. The receptor source for this set is a man aged 25-45 years with type 1 diabetes.

The chain uses TRBV9 and TRBJ2-1, with 9 nucleotides matching TRBD1. The V gene's germline CDR1 is SGDLS and CDR2 YYNGEE. This CDR3 contains 16 residues. The trim removed 4 bases at V and 4 bases at J, leaving 9 bases unmatched. The CDR3 DNA follows: TGTGCCAGCAGCCGTCCCGGGACAGGGACTTACAATGAGCAGTTCTTC. This encodes CASSRPGTGTYNEQFF. Based on the CDR3 plus reference TRBV9 and TRBJ2-1, the full variable domain is DSGVTQTPKHLITATGQRVTLRCSPRSGDLSVYWYQQSLDQGLQFLIQYYNGEERAKGNILERFSAQQFPDLHSELNLSSLELGDSALYFCASSRPGTGTYNEQFFGPGTRLTVL.

The chain links TRBV6-5 to TRBJ1-4; D unclear. V gave up 6 bases and J gave up 7 bases, with 15 bases separating them. The CDR3 contains 14 residues. The germline V gene has CDR1 MNHEY and CDR2 SVGAGI. The CDR3 reads CASSSGKEGEKLFF. CDR3 in DNA: TGTGCCAGCAGCTCGGGGAAAGAGGGTGAAAAACTGTTTTTT.

This clone was detected a few times. The rearrangement links TRBV12-2 to TRBJ2-6; TRBD1, as called in the table, went unchecked against the DNA. TRBV12-2 is a documented pseudogene. This CDR3 contains 20 residues. CDR3 sequence reads: CASRLARKTQGMAGANVLTF. The CDR3 DNA reads TGTGCAAGTCGCTTAGCGCGGAAAACTCAGGGGATGGCTGGGGCCAACGTCCTGACTTTC.

CDR3 loop: CASSFLPGGGETQYF. For the CDR3, the DNA is TGTGCCAGCAGCTTCCTCCCCGGGGGTGGGGAGACCCAGTACTTC. The chain links TRBV7-9 to TRBJ2-5; perhaps TRBD2 as D (6 bases). The CDR3 is made up of 15 amino acids. Germline V gene data show CDR1 as SEHNR and CDR2 as FQNEAQ (reference sequence). V was trimmed by 3 bases and J by 5 bases, leaving 16 bases between them. The whole variable domain, remainder taken from reference TRBV7-9 and TRBJ2-5, is DTGVSQNPRHKITKRGQNVTFRCDPISEHNRLYWYRQTLGQGPEFLTYFQNEAQLEKSRLLSDRFSAERPKGSFSTLEIQRTEQGDSAMYLCASSFLPGGGETQYFGPGTRLLVL.

There are a few counts of this clone. This chain joins TRBV6-5 and TRBJ2-4; a weak D match, TRBD1 (6 bases). Germline assignment: CDR1 MNHEY and CDR2 SVGAGI. Trimming stripped 7 bases from V and 2 bases from J, with 12 bases between. The CDR3 is 14 residues long. CDR3 bases: TGTGCCAGCATCATACAGGGAACCAAAAACATTCAGTACTTC. This encodes CASIIQGTKNIQYF.

Here the CDR3 reads CASSEYRGDEQFF. CDR3 nucleotide sequence: TGTGCCAGCAGTGAATATCGGGGTGATGAGCAGTTCTTC. This chain uses TRBV25-1 with TRBJ2-1; D possibly corresponds to TRBD2 (5 bases). The CDR3 has 13 amino acids. Germline-derived CDR1 and CDR2 are MGHDK and SYGVNS. Trimming removed 0 bases at V and 8 bases at J, with 8 bases between.

The chain joins TRBV7-9 to TRBJ2-7; 10 bases are shared with TRBD1. Germline CDR1 and CDR2: SEHNR and FQNEAQ (reference sequence). This CDR3 is built from 16 residues. V lost 6 bases and J lost 4; bases outside the gene matches: 12. CDR3 DNA sequence: TGTGCCAGCAGTCGACAAAGTGGACAGGGGGTTTACGAGCAGTACTTC. Translated, it gives CASSRQSGQGVYEQYF. The complete variable domain, with remaining parts taken from reference TRBV7-9 and TRBJ2-7, reads DTGVSQNPRHKITKRGQNVTFRCDPISEHNRLYWYRQTLGQGPEFLTYFQNEAQLEKSRLLSDRFSAERPKGSFSTLEIQRTEQGDSAMYLCASSRQSGQGVYEQYFGPGTRLTVT.

This clone was seen a few times. This CDR3 is also generated by other DNA sequences in the sample. The J gene is TRBJ1-5, the V gene TRBV29-1; a weak D match, TRBD1 (5 bases). The CDR3 is 12 residues long. V lost 6 bases to trimming and J lost 3 bases, with 9 bases between them. Germline lookup yields CDR1 SQVTM and CDR2 ANQGSEA. The CDR3 sequence is CSVGGNNQPQHF. CDR3 nucleotide sequence: TGCAGCGTCGGGGGAAACAATCAGCCCCAGCATTTT.

CDR3 amino acids: CASSVLSGYEQYF. CDR3 sequence (DNA): TGTGCCAGCAGTGTCCTTTCGGGCTACGAGCAGTACTTC. The chain has TRBV2 and TRBJ2-7, with no clear D. The CDR3 is 13 amino acids. Germline CDR1 reads SNHLY; CDR2 reads FYNNEI. V lost 4 bases to trimming and J lost 3 bases, with 10 bases between them.

V and J are TRBV10-3 and TRBJ2-5; TRBD1 might be the D (5 bases). This CDR3 comprises 14 residues. V was cut by 0 bases and J by 3 bases, with 8 bases left in between. Looked up from germline, CDR1 is ENHRY and CDR2 is SYGVKD. The CDR3 coding sequence is TGTGCCATCAGTGAGTCGACAGTGGAAGAGACCCAGTACTTC. It specifies CAISESTVEETQYF.

This clone occurred a few times. V gene TRBV11-3 combines with J gene TRBJ2-3; the D gene is possibly TRBD2 (5 bases). This CDR3 has 16 residues. From germline, CDR1 is SGHNT and CDR2 YENEEA. V lost 5 bases, J lost 1 base, and 16 bases lay in between. CDR3 sequence reads: CASSQSAGIGTDTQYF. DNA of the CDR3: TGTGCCAGCAGCCAGTCGGCGGGCATTGGCACAGATACGCAGTATTTT.

V usage is TRBV11-2 and J usage is TRBJ1-6, with D unclear. The CDR3 loop spans 12 amino acids. Deletions cut 5 bases from V and 6 bases from J, with 5 bases between. Germline assignment: CDR1 SGHAT and CDR2 FQNNGV. The CDR3 here is CASSLLNSPLHF. For the CDR3, the DNA is TGTGCCAGCAGCCTACTTAATTCACCCCTCCACTTT.

The rearrangement uses TRBV11-2 and TRBJ2-5; D is possibly TRBD2 (6 bases). Germline CDR1 is SGHAT and CDR2 is FQNNGV. This CDR3 region has 17 residues. V was clipped by 1 base and J by 5 bases, with 20 bases between them. CDR3 loop: CASSLVAGSEVWETQYF. The CDR3 coding sequence is TGTGCCAGCAGCTTAGTTGCGGGATCCGAAGTTTGGGAGACCCAGTACTTC.

This clone has more than one count but fewer than ten. The CDR3 protein is CASSLLAGGTDTQYF. In nucleotides, the CDR3 is TGTGCCAGCAGCTTATTAGCGGGGGGCACAGATACGCAGTATTTT. The chain joins TRBV13 to TRBJ2-3; 9 nucleotides align to TRBD2. The CDR3 has 15 amino acids. V lost 2 bases, J lost 1 base, and 1 base stayed unmatched. The germline gives CDR1 PRHDT, CDR2 FYEKMQ (reference sequence).

The rearrangement links TRBV6-1 to TRBJ2-6; D not certain. The V end was cut by 6 bases, the J end by 3 bases, with 9 bases between. Germline lookup yields CDR1 MNHNS and CDR2 SASEGT. This CDR3 region has 14 residues. This CDR3 reads CASSHDFGANVLTF. CDR3 nucleotides: TGTGCCAGCAGCCATGACTTTGGGGCCAACGTCCTGACTTTC.

The rearrangement links TRBV29-1 to TRBJ2-1; TRBD2 aligns across 11 bases. V trimming: 3 bases; J trimming: 2 bases; junction bases outside the gene matches: 0. CDR1 and CDR2 (germline): SQVTM, ANQGSEA. The CDR3 sequence is 14 residues long. CDR3 region: CSVDSGGAYNEQFF. In DNA form, the CDR3 reads TGCAGCGTTGATAGCGGGGGGGCCTACAATGAGCAGTTCTTC.

J is TRBJ2-5 and V is TRBV6-5, with D perhaps being TRBD1 or TRBD2 (5 bases each). Germline V gene data show CDR1 as MNHEY and CDR2 as SVGAGI. The V end was cut by 9 bases, the J end by 5 bases, with 22 bases between. The CDR3 spans 15 residues. CDR3 DNA: TGTGCCAGATTTTTTCGTCGGGCCTGGGGGGAGACCCAGTACTTC. This gives the protein CARFFRRAWGETQYF.

Note on this clone: Other nucleotide sequences from this sample produce the same CDR3. The chain employs TRBV7-9 and TRBJ1-1; TRBD1 aligns across 9 bases. The CDR3 is 14 residues long. In germline, CDR1 is SEHNR, CDR2 FQNEAQ (reference sequence). J lost 4 bases, V lost 1 base, and 1 base had no gene match. The DNA for the CDR3 is TGTGCCAGCAGCTTAGGGACAGGGGTCACTGAAGCTTTCTTT. It codes for CASSLGTGVTEAFF.

This clone was picked up a small number of times. CDR3 in amino acids: CASSRGRGQRNTEAFF. The CDR3 coding sequence is TGTGCCAGCAGCAGGGGTCGGGGACAGAGGAACACTGAAGCTTTCTTT. The V gene is TRBV11-2, the J gene TRBJ1-1; 7 positions agree with TRBD1. J was trimmed by 1 base and V by 5 bases; bases with no gene match: 10. The CDR3 totals 16 residues. Germline CDR1 and CDR2: SGHAT and FQNNGV.

This clone has more than one count but fewer than ten. This sample includes further DNA sequences coding for the same CDR3. This chain connects TRBV6-5 to TRBJ1-2, with 8 bases lining up with TRBD1. CDR1 and CDR2 from the germline V gene are MNHEY and SVGAGI. The CDR3 sequence is 16 residues long. J lost 2 bases, V lost 0 bases, and 5 bases had no gene match. The CDR3 bases are TGTGCCAGCAGTTACTCTTACAGGGGGACGAACTATGGCTACACCTTC. It specifies CASSYSYRGTNYGYTF.

This clone showed up just a few times. The V gene is TRBV14, the J gene TRBJ2-5; tentatively, D is TRBD1 (6 bases). V gave up 4 bases and J gave up 4 bases, with 10 bases separating them. The length of the CDR3 is 13 residues. The germline V gene has CDR1 SGHDN and CDR2 FVKESK. CDR3 nucleotide sequence: TGTGCCAGCAGCCCCGGGACAAGAGAGACCCAGTACTTC. It codes for CASSPGTRETQYF.

This clone has only a few counts. The chain employs TRBV18 and TRBJ2-7; D is unresolved. CDR3 size: 13 residues. V shed 3 bases and J shed 2 bases, with 8 bases lying between them. CDR1 KGHSH and CDR2 LQKENI come from the germline V gene. The CDR3 DNA reads as TGTGCCAGCTCACCGTCGGTGGCCTACGAGCAGTACTTC. Translated, it gives CASSPSVAYEQYF.

The gene calls are TRBV5-1 and TRBJ2-7, with D maybe TRBD1 (5 bases). This CDR3 is 14 amino acids long. In germline, CDR1 is SGHRS, CDR2 YFSETQ. V was pared by 2 bases and J by 5 bases, with 14 bases between. CDR3 nucleotides: TGCGCCAGCAGCTTCTCCCAGGGTTCTGACGAGCAGTACTTC. It yields the protein CASSFSQGSDEQYF.

This clone was seen a handful of times. This rearrangement joins TRBV28 to TRBJ2-1, with 9 bases aligning to TRBD2. There are 15 residues in the CDR3. Germline CDR1 is MDHEN and CDR2 is SYDVKM. The trim removed 7 bases at V and 6 bases at J, leaving 10 bases unmatched. In DNA form, the CDR3 reads TGTGCCAGCATTCCCAGCGGGGGGCCGATCAATGAGCAGTTCTTC. Its protein is CASIPSGGPINEQFF.

The rearrangement joins TRBV30 to TRBJ1-4, with TRBD1 matching 9 bases. V lost 8 bases and J lost 8; bases outside the gene matches: 9. This CDR3 region has 13 residues. The germline CDR1 and CDR2 sequences are GTSNPN and SVGIG (reference sequence). CDR3 coding DNA: TGTGCCCTAGACCGGGACAGGGTCGAAAAACTGTTTTTT. Translating gives CALDRDRVEKLFF.

This clone came up a few times. The V call is TRBV7-9, the J call TRBJ1-2; D is unclear. From germline, CDR1 is SEHNR and CDR2 FQNEAQ (reference sequence). V lost 5 bases and J 3 bases, leaving 10 bases between the germline ends. CDR3 length: 13 amino acids. The CDR3 here is CASSPEHDYGYTF. The CDR3 coding sequence is TGTGCCAGCAGCCCCGAGCATGACTATGGCTACACCTTC.

The chain links TRBV29-1 to TRBJ2-7; D unresolved. CDR3 length: 13 residues. Trimming removed 6 bases at V and 0 bases at J, with 12 bases between. Per germline, CDR1 SQVTM and CDR2 ANQGSEA. The chain's CDR3 is CSVVTLFSYEQYF. CDR3 nucleotides: TGCAGCGTCGTGACACTTTTCTCCTACGAGCAGTACTTC.

The chain employs TRBV7-2 and TRBJ2-5; TRBD2 matches 14 bases. The ends lost 2 bases at V and 5 bases at J; junction bases unmatched: 7. The CDR3 consists of 17 residues. The germline CDR1 and CDR2 sequences are SGHTA and FQGNSA. The CDR3 is CASSLSYGLAGGETQYF. The CDR3 DNA sequence: TGTGCCAGCAGCTTATCGTACGGACTAGCGGGGGGTGAGACCCAGTACTTC. The whole variable domain, filled in from reference TRBV7-2 and TRBJ2-5, reads GAGVSQSPSNKVTEKGKDVELRCDPISGHTALYWYRQSLGQGLEFLIYFQGNSAPDKSGLPSDRFSAERTGGSVSTLTIQRTQQEDSAVYLCASSLSYGLAGGETQYFGPGTRLLVL.

This clone was seen a handful of times. The rearrangement uses TRBV27 and TRBJ1-2; D uncertain. The CDR3 spans 14 residues. Germline CDR1 MNHEY, CDR2 SMNVEV (reference sequence). Deletions cut 6 bases from V and 0 bases from J, with 11 bases between. The CDR3 is CASSPLTTNYGYTF. CDR3 sequence (DNA): TGTGCCAGCAGCCCGCTGACCACTAACTATGGCTACACCTTC.

V gene TRBV6-6 combines with J gene TRBJ2-7; tentative D call: TRBD2 (6 bases). Trimming took 6 bases from V and 4 from J, leaving 19 bases between them. Germline V CDR1 and CDR2: MNHNY, SVGAGI (reference sequence). The CDR3 is made up of 15 amino acids. The chain's CDR3 is CASRAGTGAAYEQYF. CDR3 in DNA: TGTGCCAGCAGAGCCGGGACTGGGGCGGCTTACGAGCAGTACTTC.

Only a few counts were recorded for this clone. This CDR3 is also generated by other DNA sequences in the sample. The chain employs TRBV6-5 and TRBJ2-7, with D possibly being TRBD1 (5 bases). V was shortened by 6 bases and J by 1 base, with 10 bases between the two germline ends. CDR1 MNHEY and CDR2 SVGAGI come from the germline V gene. This CDR3 has 13 amino acids. CDR3 protein: CASSKDTSYEQYF. The CDR3 DNA follows: TGTGCCAGCAGCAAGGACACTTCCTACGAGCAGTACTTC.

The chain employs TRBV30 and TRBJ2-1; TRBD2 aligns across 14 bases. The trim removed 2 bases at V and 4 bases at J, leaving 10 bases unmatched. Germline lookup yields CDR1 GTSNPN and CDR2 SVGIG (reference sequence). CDR3 length equals 18 residues. In DNA, the CDR3 is TGTGCCTGGAGTCAGGGACTAGCGGGGGATAAACAGTACAATGAGCAGTTCTTC. Its protein is CAWSQGLAGDKQYNEQFF.